This T cell receptor (beta chain) is from a study of T cell responses to AZD1222 COVID-19 vaccine. Study-wide results and limits: Every sample of the repertoires postdated the peak T cell response. Clonal diversity was possibly underestimated, and the donors were mostly white British, with more females. Two AZD1222 doses significantly raised spike-specific TCR breadth and depth over controls. Reportedly, nearly half the spike-specific TCRs target unmutated variant regions.

CDR1 is KGHSY, CDR2 FQNENV, per germline. The CDR3 length is 15 residues. Unmatched junction bases numbered 7, after V lost 6 bases and J lost 3 bases. The table came from immunoSEQ multiplex PCR; TCRdb's copy has only in-frame clones and leaves some out. Of roughly 120,000 clones listed, around 85% are singletons. Concerning this clone: Its antigen is unidentified.

The specimen was peripheral blood, collected on day 0 of AZD1222 vaccination. J is TRBJ2-1 and V is TRBV16; 8 positions agree with TRBD1. This TCR came from an adult in good health. The CDR3 nucleotides are TGTGCCAGCAGGCTAGACAGGGGTATCTACAATGAGCAGTTCTTC. It yields the protein CASRLDRGIYNEQFF.